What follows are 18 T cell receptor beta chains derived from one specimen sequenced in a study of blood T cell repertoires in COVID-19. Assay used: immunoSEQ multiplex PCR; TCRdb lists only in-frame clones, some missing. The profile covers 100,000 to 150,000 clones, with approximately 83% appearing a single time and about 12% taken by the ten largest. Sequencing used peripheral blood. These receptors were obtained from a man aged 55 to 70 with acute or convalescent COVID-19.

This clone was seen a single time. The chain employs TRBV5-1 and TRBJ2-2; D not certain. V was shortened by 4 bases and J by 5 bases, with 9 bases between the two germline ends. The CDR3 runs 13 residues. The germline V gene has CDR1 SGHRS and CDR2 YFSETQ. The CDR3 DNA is TGCGCCAGCAGCCCCCCCCCGACCGGGGAGCTGTTTTTT. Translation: CASSPPPTGELFF.

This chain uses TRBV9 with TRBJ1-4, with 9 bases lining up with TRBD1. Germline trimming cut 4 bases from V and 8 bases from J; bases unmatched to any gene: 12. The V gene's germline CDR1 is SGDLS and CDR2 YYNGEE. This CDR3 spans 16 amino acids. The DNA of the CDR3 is TGTGCCAGCAGCCCGCTAGGGGGACAGGGAAAAGAAAAACTGTTTTTT. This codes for CASSPLGGQGKEKLFF.

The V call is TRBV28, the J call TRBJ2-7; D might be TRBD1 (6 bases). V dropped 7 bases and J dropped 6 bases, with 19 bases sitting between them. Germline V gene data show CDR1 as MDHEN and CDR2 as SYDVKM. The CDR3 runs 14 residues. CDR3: CASTPPRGYSEQYF. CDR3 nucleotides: TGTGCCAGCACCCCTCCCAGGGGATACTCCGAGCAGTACTTC.

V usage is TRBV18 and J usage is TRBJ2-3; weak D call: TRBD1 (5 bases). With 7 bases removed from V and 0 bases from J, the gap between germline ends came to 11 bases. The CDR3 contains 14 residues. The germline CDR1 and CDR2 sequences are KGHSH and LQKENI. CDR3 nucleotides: TGTGCCAGCTTGACACAGGTTAGCACAGATACGCAGTATTTT. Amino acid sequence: CASLTQVSTDTQYF. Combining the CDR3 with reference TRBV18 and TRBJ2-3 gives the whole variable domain NAGVMQNPRHLVRRRGQEARLRCSPMKGHSHVYWYRQLPEEGLKFMVYLQKENIIDESGMPKERFSAEFPKEGPSILRIQQVVRGDSAAYFCASLTQVSTDTQYFGPGTRLTVL.

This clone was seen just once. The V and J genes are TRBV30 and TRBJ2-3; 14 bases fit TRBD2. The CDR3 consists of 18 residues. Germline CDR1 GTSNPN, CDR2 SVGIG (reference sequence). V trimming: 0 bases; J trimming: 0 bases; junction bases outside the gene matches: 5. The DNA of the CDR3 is TGTGCCTGGAGTGTAGGCCGGACTAGCGGGAGGAGCACAGATACGCAGTATTTT. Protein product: CAWSVGRTSGRSTDTQYF.

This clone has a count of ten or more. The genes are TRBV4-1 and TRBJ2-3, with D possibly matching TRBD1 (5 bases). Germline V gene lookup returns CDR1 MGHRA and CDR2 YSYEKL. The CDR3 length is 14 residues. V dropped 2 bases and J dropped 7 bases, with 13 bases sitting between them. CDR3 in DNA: TGCGCCAGCAGCCAACCCTTGGGGCCTCATACGCAGTATTTT. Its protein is CASSQPLGPHTQYF.

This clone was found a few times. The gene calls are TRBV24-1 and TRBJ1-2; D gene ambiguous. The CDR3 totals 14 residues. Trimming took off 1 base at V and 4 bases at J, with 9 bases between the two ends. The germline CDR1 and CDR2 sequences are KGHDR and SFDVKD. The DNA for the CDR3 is TGTGCCACCAGTGATTTTGCGGGGAGCTATGGCTACACCTTC. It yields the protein CATSDFAGSYGYTF.

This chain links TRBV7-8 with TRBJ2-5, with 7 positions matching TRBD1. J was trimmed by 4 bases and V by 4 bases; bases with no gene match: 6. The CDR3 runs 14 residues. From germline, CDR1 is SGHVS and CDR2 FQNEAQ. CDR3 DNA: TGTGCCAGCAGCTCCCAGACAGGGAGAGAGACCCAGTACTTC. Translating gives CASSSQTGRETQYF.

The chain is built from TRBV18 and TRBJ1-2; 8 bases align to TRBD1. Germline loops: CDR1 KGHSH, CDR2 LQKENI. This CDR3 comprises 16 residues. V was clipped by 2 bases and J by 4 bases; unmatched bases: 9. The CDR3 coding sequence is TGTGCCAGCTCACCATTTGCGGGACAGGAGGGCTATGGCTACACCTTC. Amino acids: CASSPFAGQEGYGYTF.

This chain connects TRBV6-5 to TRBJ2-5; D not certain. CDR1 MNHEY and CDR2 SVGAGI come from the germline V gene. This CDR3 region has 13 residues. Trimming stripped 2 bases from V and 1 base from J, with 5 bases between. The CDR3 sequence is CASSYQSQETQYF. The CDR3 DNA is TGTGCCAGCAGTTACCAGTCCCAAGAGACCCAGTACTTC.

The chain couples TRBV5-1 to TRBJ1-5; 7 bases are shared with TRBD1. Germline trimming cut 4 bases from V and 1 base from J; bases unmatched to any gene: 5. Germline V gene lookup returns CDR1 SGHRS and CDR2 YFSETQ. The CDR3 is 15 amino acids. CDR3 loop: CASSDAGQSNQPQHF. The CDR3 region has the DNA TGCGCCAGCAGCGACGCGGGACAGAGCAATCAGCCCCAGCATTTT.

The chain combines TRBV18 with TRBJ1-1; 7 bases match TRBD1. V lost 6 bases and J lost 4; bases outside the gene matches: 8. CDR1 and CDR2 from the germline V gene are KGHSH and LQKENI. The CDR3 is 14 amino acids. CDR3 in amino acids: CASSRAGGGTEAFF. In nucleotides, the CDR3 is TGTGCCAGCTCCAGGGCAGGGGGAGGCACTGAAGCTTTCTTT. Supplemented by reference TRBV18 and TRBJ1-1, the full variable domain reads NAGVMQNPRHLVRRRGQEARLRCSPMKGHSHVYWYRQLPEEGLKFMVYLQKENIIDESGMPKERFSAEFPKEGPSILRIQQVVRGDSAAYFCASSRAGGGTEAFFGQGTRLTVV.

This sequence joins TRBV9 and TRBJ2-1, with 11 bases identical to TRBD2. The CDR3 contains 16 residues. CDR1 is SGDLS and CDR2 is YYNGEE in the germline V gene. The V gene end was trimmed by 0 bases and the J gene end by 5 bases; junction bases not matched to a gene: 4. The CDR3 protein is CASSVGLAGGNNEQFF. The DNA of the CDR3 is TGTGCCAGCAGCGTAGGCCTAGCGGGAGGCAACAATGAGCAGTTCTTC.

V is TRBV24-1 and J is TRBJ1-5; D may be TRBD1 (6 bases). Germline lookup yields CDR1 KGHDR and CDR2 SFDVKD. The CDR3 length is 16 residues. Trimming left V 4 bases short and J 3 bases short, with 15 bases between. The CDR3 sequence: CATSESGEGDNQPQHF. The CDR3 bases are TGTGCCACCAGTGAGTCAGGGGAAGGAGACAATCAGCCCCAGCATTTT.

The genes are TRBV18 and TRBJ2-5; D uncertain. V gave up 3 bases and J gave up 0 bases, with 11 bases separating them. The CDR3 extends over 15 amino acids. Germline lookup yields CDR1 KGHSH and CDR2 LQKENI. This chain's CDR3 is CASSPVGSDQETQYF. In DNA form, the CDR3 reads TGTGCCAGCTCACCGGTCGGCAGCGACCAAGAGACCCAGTACTTC.

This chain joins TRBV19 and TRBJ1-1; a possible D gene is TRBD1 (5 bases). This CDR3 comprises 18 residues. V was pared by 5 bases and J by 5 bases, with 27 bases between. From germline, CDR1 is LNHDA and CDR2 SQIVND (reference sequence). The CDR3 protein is CASSPFRGTSGFRTEAFF. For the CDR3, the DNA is TGTGCCAGTAGTCCCTTCCGGGGGACCAGTGGGTTTCGGACTGAAGCTTTCTTT.

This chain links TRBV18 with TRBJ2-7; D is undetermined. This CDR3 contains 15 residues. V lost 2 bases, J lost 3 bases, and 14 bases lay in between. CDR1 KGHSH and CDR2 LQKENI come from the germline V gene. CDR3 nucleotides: TGTGCCAGCTCACCATCATTGACATCAATCTACGAGCAGTACTTC. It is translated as CASSPSLTSIYEQYF.

The CDR3 DNA reads TGTGCCAGTACCGCGACAGTCTATAGCAATCAGCCCCAGCATTTT. It translates to CASTATVYSNQPQHF. J is TRBJ1-5 and V is TRBV19, with D possibly matching TRBD1 (5 bases). Germline CDR1 is LNHDA and CDR2 is SQIVND (reference sequence). The length of the CDR3 is 15 residues. V dropped 7 bases and J dropped 0 bases, with 13 bases sitting between them.